This record looks at one TCR beta chain sequence and its context. Its antigen is not identified. The data are from a study of identifying expanded T cells in peripheral blood. Collection occurred without any documented infections or immune events in donors. Study-wide results and limits: Across healthy donors, higher total template counts meant significantly greater roughly 2-week count variance. Over about two and four weeks, about 15 and 19 clones changed, versus around 1.3 between replicates.

The data were produced by immunoSEQ multiplex PCR, yet TCRdb's version contains in-frame clones alone and is incomplete. The sample has about 76,000 clones, roughly 86% seen once. Sequenced: blood. The clonotype was recovered from a person aged 18 to 70 in good health.

The CDR3 DNA is TGTGCCAGTGTCCTCCAGGGAATCTCCTACAATGAGCAGTTCTTC. It encodes CASVLQGISYNEQFF. The J gene is TRBJ2-1, the V gene TRBV11-3, with D possibly TRBD1 on 5 matching bases. The CDR3 length is 15 residues. The V gene's germline CDR1 is SGHNT and CDR2 YENEEA. V lost 9 bases to trimming and J lost 0 bases, with 15 bases between them.